The present T cell receptor beta chain was sequenced within a study of cytomegalovirus exposure and HLA in healthy donors. General study points: Earlier analysis yielded a pattern in which most TCR beta V segments were productive about 90% or about 30% of the time.

At collection, donors were nominally healthy, but unrecorded immune exposures were probable. Details on this clone: What it recognizes is unknown.

Both 60 Vbeta primers and 13 Jbeta primers went into the PCR. Measured with immunoSEQ multiplex PCR; TCRdb has only the in-frame clones, and not every one. This table holds 200,000 to 250,000 clones, around 85% found once. Trimming shortened V by 4 bases and J by 4 bases, and 10 bases separated the two germline ends. This CDR3 is built from 13 residues. Germline V gene sequence: CDR1 MNHNS, CDR2 SASEGT. The V gene is TRBV6-1, the J gene TRBJ1-2; maybe TRBD1 (6 bases). The sample was PBMCs. The receptor's source is a girl between 2 and 10 years old in good health and CMV-seronegative. The CDR3 reads CASSGQAPYGYTF. DNA for the CDR3: TGTGCCAGCAGTGGACAGGCCCCCTATGGCTACACCTTC.